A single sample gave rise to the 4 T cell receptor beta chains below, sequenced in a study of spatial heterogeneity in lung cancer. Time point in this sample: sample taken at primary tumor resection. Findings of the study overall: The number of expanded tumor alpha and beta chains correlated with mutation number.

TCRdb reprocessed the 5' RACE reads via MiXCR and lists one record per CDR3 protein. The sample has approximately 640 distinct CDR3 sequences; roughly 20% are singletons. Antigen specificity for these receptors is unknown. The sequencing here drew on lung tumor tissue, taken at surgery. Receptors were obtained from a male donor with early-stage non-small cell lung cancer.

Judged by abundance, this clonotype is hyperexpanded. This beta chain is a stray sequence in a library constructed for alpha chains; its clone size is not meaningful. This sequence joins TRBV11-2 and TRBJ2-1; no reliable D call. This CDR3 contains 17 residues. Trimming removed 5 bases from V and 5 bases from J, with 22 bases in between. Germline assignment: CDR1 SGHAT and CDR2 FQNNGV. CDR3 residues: CASSRNYHNGPDNEQFF. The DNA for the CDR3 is TGTGCCAGCAGCCGAAACTACCATAACGGACCGGACAATGAGCAGTTCTTC.

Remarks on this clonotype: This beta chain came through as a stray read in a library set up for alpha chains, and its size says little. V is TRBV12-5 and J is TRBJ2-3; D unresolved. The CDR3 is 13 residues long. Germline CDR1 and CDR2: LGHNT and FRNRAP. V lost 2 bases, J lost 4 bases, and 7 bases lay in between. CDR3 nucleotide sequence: TGTGCTAGTGGTTTGATGCCGGCAGATACGCAGTATTTT. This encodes CASGLMPADTQYF.

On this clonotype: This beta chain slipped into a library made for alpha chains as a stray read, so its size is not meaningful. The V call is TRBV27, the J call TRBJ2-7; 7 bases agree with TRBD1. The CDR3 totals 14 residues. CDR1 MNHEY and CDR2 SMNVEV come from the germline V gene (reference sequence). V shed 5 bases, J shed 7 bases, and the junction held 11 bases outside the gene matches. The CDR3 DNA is TGTGCCAGCAGTCCAGACCTGACAGGGATTGAGCAGTACTTC. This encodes CASSPDLTGIEQYF.

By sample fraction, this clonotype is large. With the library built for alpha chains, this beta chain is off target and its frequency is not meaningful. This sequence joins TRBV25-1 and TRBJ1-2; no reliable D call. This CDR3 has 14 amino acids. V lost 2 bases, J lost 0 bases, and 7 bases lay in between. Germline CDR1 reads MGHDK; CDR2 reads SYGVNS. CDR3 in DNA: TGTGCCAGCAGTGAACCGGGAACTAACTATGGCTACACCTTC. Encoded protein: CASSEPGTNYGYTF.